This TCR beta chain was obtained from a study of blood T cells in healthy people across ages. Study-level results: When set beside aged donors, long-lived donors presented more naive CD4+ cells and higher diversity. Changes in expanded clonotypes were possibly confounded, as the CMV status of donors was unknown.

Next came a second PCR, run for about 7 to 12 cycles, which used a sample-barcoded 5' primer along with a J-beta primer mix. Individual samples furnished no less than 2.5 million CDR3-containing paired-end reads apiece. TCRdb reprocessed the 5' RACE reads via MiXCR and lists one record per CDR3 protein. The sample lists approximately 1,000,000 distinct CDR3 sequences, about two fifths occurring once. In this sample, this clonotype turned up a few times. What it binds is not known. The clonotype originates from a man between 18 and 35 years old in good health. The sample taken for sequencing was blood.

The CDR3 region has the DNA TGTGCCAGCAGTTTTGGCCGACAGGCGGAATATGGCTACACCTTC. It codes for CASSFGRQAEYGYTF. The chain is built from TRBV12-3 or TRBV12-4 and TRBJ1-2; tentatively, D is TRBD1 (6 bases). CDR3 length: 15 residues. Trimming cost V 3 bases and J 5 bases, with 16 bases left between them.